A selection of T cell receptor beta chains follows, all from one sample in a study of Graves' ophthalmopathy and Graves' hyperthyroidism. TCRdb reanalysed the multiplex PCR reads using MiXCR and keeps one entry per CDR3 protein. The profile shows 680,000 or so distinct CDR3 sequences, about 24% of them singletons. The specimen sequenced was peripheral blood. Receptor source: a woman younger than 35 with stable Graves' hyperthyroidism. Some clones in this sample may be carry-over from other donors' samples. CDR3s include the opening cysteine and the closing phenylalanine or tryptophan. The order of the fields is CDR3 DNA, CDR3 protein, J gene, D gene, clone size, V gene. A D gene is named only where the DNA matches it firmly. Clone size is stated in some rows and not others, as once, few, many or a class when expanded.

TGTGCCAGCAGTTACGGTACAGGGGAGTTAAATAGCAATCAGCCCCAGCATTTT | CASSYGTGELNSNQPQHF | TRBJ1-5 | TRBD1 | many | TRBV6-2/TRBV6-3
TGTGCCAGCAGTCCTAACCTCGGACAGGGGGTTACTGAAGCTTTCTTT | CASSPNLGQGVTEAFF | TRBJ1-1 | TRBD1 | many | TRBV12-3/TRBV12-4
TGTGCCAGCAGTTTTCCCGGGAGCTCCTATAATTCACCCCTCCACTTT | CASSFPGSSYNSPLHF | TRBJ1-6 | - | - | TRBV28
TGTGCCAGCATCGCAGACGAGTTAACCGGGGAGCTGTTTTTT | CASIADELTGELFF | TRBJ2-2 | - | many | TRBV7-2
TGCGCCAGCAGATTAGCGGGAGAGAAAACCGGGGAGCTGTTTTTT | CASRLAGEKTGELFF | TRBJ2-2 | TRBD2 | - | TRBV5-1
TGTGCCAGCAGCTCGGGGGGGTCGGGGAGGTCCTACGAGCAGTACTTC | CASSSGGSGRSYEQYF | TRBJ2-7 | TRBD2 | many | TRBV6-1
TGTGCCAGTAGTATCGGACTTTGGAGGACAGGGGACTATGGCTACACCTTC | CASSIGLWRTGDYGYTF | TRBJ1-2 | TRBD1 | - | TRBV19
TGCGCCAGCAGCTTGGTTGGGGGAGGATCCTACGAGCAGTACTTC | CASSLVGGGSYEQYF | TRBJ2-7 | - | many | TRBV7-9
TGCGCCAGCAGCTTGGGTTCCGGTTCGGGGGCCAACGTCCTGACTTTC | CASSLGSGSGANVLTF | TRBJ2-6 | - | many | TRBV5-1
TGTGCCAGCAGTCCACAGGGGTGGGAGACCCAGTACTTC | CASSPQGWETQYF | TRBJ2-5 | TRBD1 | many | TRBV27
TGTGCCAGCAGGAGCGGGAGTTTGTCCTACGAGCAGTACTTC | CASRSGSLSYEQYF | TRBJ2-7 | TRBD2 | many | TRBV2
TGTGCCAGCAGCCCCGGTGGACTAGCGGGCACCGGGGAGCTGTTTTTT | CASSPGGLAGTGELFF | TRBJ2-2 | TRBD2 | - | TRBV11-2
TGTGCCAGCAGTTTAGTGGGGTCCCTCGGCTACACCTTC | CASSLVGSLGYTF | TRBJ1-2 | - | many | TRBV28
TGTGCCGTCCAGGGGTTTGACTACGAGCAGTACTTC | CAVQGFDYEQYF | TRBJ2-7 | - | - | TRBV28
TGCAGCGGGGGGAACAGAAAGAAGGACATCTATGGCTACACCTTC | CSGGNRKKDIYGYTF | TRBJ1-2 | - | many | TRBV20-1
TGCGCCAGCAGCTTTTCGGGGATACTCAATTCACCCCTCCACTTT | CASSFSGILNSPLHF | TRBJ1-6 | - | many | TRBV5-1
TGTGCCAGCAGCCCAGGAGGGACAACCTATGGCTACACCTTC | CASSPGGTTYGYTF | TRBJ1-2 | - | many | TRBV7-2
TGTGCCAGCAGCAGAGGGACAGATCCCCCCCTCCACTTT | CASSRGTDPPLHF | TRBJ1-6 | TRBD1 | - | TRBV7-2
TGTGCCAGCAGCTTCTTAGGCGGGAGCCTCAACGAGCAGTACTTC | CASSFLGGSLNEQYF | TRBJ2-7 | TRBD2 | many | TRBV7-2
TGTGCCAGCAGTTACGGGGCAGGACAATCCTACGAGCAGTACTTC | CASSYGAGQSYEQYF | TRBJ2-7 | - | - | TRBV6-2/TRBV6-3
TGCGCCAGCAGCAGGGCAGCTCGCAGCCTATACGAGCAGTACTTC | CASSRAARSLYEQYF | TRBJ2-7 | - | - | TRBV5-1
TGTGCCAGCAGTGGCCCAATAAGGGATTTCCACTATGGCTACACCTTC | CASSGPIRDFHYGYTF | TRBJ1-2 | - | many | TRBV2